The 2 T cell receptor beta chains presented below share a single source sample, sequenced in a study of blood T cells in healthy people across ages. Primed by a sample-barcoded 5' primer and a J-beta primer mix, a second PCR proceeded for 7 to 11 cycles. TCRdb reanalysed the 5' RACE reads using MiXCR and keeps one entry per CDR3 protein. The sample contains more than 1.4 million distinct CDR3 sequences, approximately 38% of which appear only once. The sequencing input was blood. The receptors come from a woman between 18 and 29 years old in good health.

The chain links TRBV12-3 or TRBV12-4 to TRBJ2-7; TRBD2 matches at 16 bases. Trimming cost V 5 bases and J 4 bases; bases outside gene matches: 11. CDR3 size: 18 residues. CDR3 residues: CASSPGTSGRAGTYEQYF. CDR3 in DNA: TGTGCCAGCAGTCCCGGGACTAGCGGGAGGGCCGGTACATACGAGCAGTACTTC.

This clonotype appeared once. One end of the junction does not line up with germline, which may come from a read error. The V call is TRBV18, the J call TRBJ1-2; D is uncertain. Germline lookup yields CDR1 KGHSH and CDR2 LQKENI. CDR3 length: 12 residues. CDR3 coding DNA: TGTGCCTGCTCACCGGACAACTATGGCTACACCTTC. Amino acids: CACSPDNYGYTF.